These 22 T cell receptor beta chains were all obtained from the same sample, sequenced in a study of T cell responses to AZD1222 COVID-19 vaccine. Sequencing used immunoSEQ multiplex PCR; TCRdb keeps in-frame clones, though not all of them. The table lists roughly 80,000 clones, roughly 90% of them singletons, with approximately 4.5% in the top ten. The source material was peripheral blood, sampled on day 0 of MenACWY control vaccination. These receptor sequences come from an adult in good health.

The gene calls are TRBV27 and TRBJ1-5, with TRBD1 matching 12 bases. The germline V gene encodes CDR1 MNHEY and CDR2 SMNVEV (reference sequence). The J segment lost 7 bases and the V segment lost 8 bases, leaving 12 bases of the junction unmatched. This CDR3 contains 16 residues. The DNA for the CDR3 is TGTGCCAGCGGGACAGGGGGCGCGGGGTTCTTACAGCCCCAGCATTTT. It yields the protein CASGTGGAGFLQPQHF.

The V gene is TRBV29-1, the J gene TRBJ1-1; no reliable D call. V was pared by 5 bases and J by 2 bases, with 9 bases between. Germline values: CDR1 SQVTM, CDR2 ANQGSEA. The CDR3 is 12 amino acids. CDR3 amino acids: CSVRRINTEAFF. DNA of the CDR3: TGCAGCGTTAGGAGGATCAACACTGAAGCTTTCTTT.

The rearrangement joins TRBV6-2 or TRBV6-3 to TRBJ2-7; no definite D call. Germline lookup yields CDR1 MNHEY and CDR2 SVGEGT. V lost 1 base and J lost 6, with 4 bases in between. The CDR3 contains 11 residues. Here the CDR3 reads CASSYWVEQYF. CDR3 in DNA: TGTGCCAGCAGTTACTGGGTCGAGCAGTACTTC.

The chain is built from TRBV27 and TRBJ2-6, with a tentative D call TRBD2 (6 bases). The CDR3 loop spans 18 amino acids. The V and J ends lost 2 bases and 0 bases respectively, with 14 bases between them. Germline V gene lookup returns CDR1 MNHEY and CDR2 SMNVEV (reference sequence). CDR3 in DNA: TGTGCCAGCAGTTTAAGCGGGCAGTCCCCCTCTGGGGCCAACGTCCTGACTTTC. It yields the protein CASSLSGQSPSGANVLTF. Based on the CDR3 plus reference TRBV27 and TRBJ2-6, the full variable domain is EAQVTQNPRYLITVTGKKLTVTCSQNMNHEYMSWYRQDPGLGLRQIYYSMNVEVTDKGDVPEGYKVSRKEKRNFPLILESPSPNQTSLYFCASSLSGQSPSGANVLTFGAGSRLTVL.

This clone showed up just a few times. This chain joins TRBV30 and TRBJ2-7; 8 bases fit TRBD1. This CDR3 has 14 residues. The germline CDR1 and CDR2 sequences are GTSNPN and SVGIG (reference sequence). J gave up 4 bases and V 1 base, and 6 bases lay outside the gene matches. CDR3 in amino acids: CAWSADRGSYEQYF. The CDR3 bases are TGTGCCTGGAGTGCCGACAGGGGATCTTACGAGCAGTACTTC.

The chain combines TRBV6-5 with TRBJ2-7; 10 bases are shared with TRBD2. This CDR3 is 13 amino acids long. CDR1 is MNHEY and CDR2 is SVGAGI in the germline V gene. V lost 7 bases and J lost 6; bases outside the gene matches: 6. The CDR3 nucleotides read TGTGCCAGCAAACTAGCGGGAACAGGCGAGCAGTACTTC. This translates into CASKLAGTGEQYF.

The chain couples TRBV3-1 (or the pseudogene TRBV3-2) to TRBJ2-3, with TRBD2 identical over 8 bases. The CDR3 has 15 amino acids. Trimming cost V 2 bases and J 6 bases; bases outside gene matches: 7. The germline V gene encodes CDR1 LGHDT and CDR2 YNNKEL (reference sequence). The CDR3 nucleotides read TGTGCCAGCAGCCAAAATCCCCGCGGGGGGGATACGCAGTATTTT. This codes for CASSQNPRGGDTQYF.

The rearrangement joins TRBV15 to TRBJ1-5; D unclear. V was clipped by 2 bases and J by 7 bases, with 9 bases between them. CDR3 length: 13 residues. In germline, CDR1 is LNHNV, CDR2 YYDKDF (reference sequence). The CDR3 loop reads CATSRPTQQPQHF. As DNA, the CDR3 is TGTGCCACCAGCAGACCGACCCAACAGCCCCAGCATTTT.

This clone was found once. This chain joins TRBV5-1 and TRBJ2-1, with 11 bases fitting TRBD2. With 4 bases clipped from V and 9 bases from J, the junction kept 12 bases outside the gene matches. Germline loops: CDR1 SGHRS, CDR2 YFSETQ. CDR3 length: 16 amino acids. CDR3 region: CASSERTSGSEGEQFF. CDR3 nucleotides: TGCGCCAGCAGCGAAAGAACTAGCGGGAGTGAGGGTGAGCAGTTCTTC. The full variable domain, completed using reference TRBV5-1 and TRBJ2-1, is KAGVTQTPRYLIKTRGQQVTLSCSPISGHRSVSWYQQTPGQGLQFLFEYFSETQRNKGNFPGRFSGRQFSNSRSEMNVSTLELGDSALYLCASSERTSGSEGEQFFGPGTRLTVL.

The rearrangement joins TRBV10-3 to TRBJ2-3, with a possible D match to TRBD1 (7 bases). The CDR3 is made up of 15 amino acids. Germline V lookup: CDR1 ENHRY, CDR2 SYGVKD. The germline V and J ends were trimmed by 6 bases and 0 bases, with 13 bases remaining between them. In DNA form, the CDR3 reads TGTGCCATCAGGGGGGCAGGGGGGAGCACAGATACGCAGTATTTT. This encodes CAIRGAGGSTDTQYF.

The chain combines TRBV14 with TRBJ1-2; D may be TRBD1 (5 bases). This CDR3 region has 13 residues. Trimming shortened V by 4 bases and J by 7 bases, and 13 bases separated the two germline ends. Germline CDR1 reads SGHDN; CDR2 reads FVKESK. The CDR3 bases are TGTGCCAGCAGCCGGGACCCAGTGGCTGGCTACACCTTC. This gives the protein CASSRDPVAGYTF.

CDR3 protein: CATTGEYEQYF. CDR3 nucleotides: TGTGCCACTACAGGCGAGTACGAGCAGTACTTC. The chain carries TRBV10-3 and TRBJ2-7; a weak D match, TRBD1 (5 bases). The V and J ends lost 10 bases and 4 bases respectively, with 11 bases between them. CDR1 and CDR2 from the germline V gene are ENHRY and SYGVKD. This CDR3 region has 11 residues.

The chain is built from TRBV6-5 and TRBJ1-3; no firm D call. This CDR3 has 11 residues. CDR1 is MNHEY, CDR2 SVGAGI, per germline. V was clipped by 7 bases and J by 4 bases, with 5 bases between them. The DNA for the CDR3 is TGTGCCAGCACCCGAGGAAACACCATATATTTT. This translates into CASTRGNTIYF.

The CDR3 DNA sequence: TGTGCCAGCAGGCGGGAGGGAGAACAGCCCCAGCATTTT. Translated, it gives CASRREGEQPQHF. This sequence joins TRBV2 and TRBJ1-5; D not resolved. Germline V gene sequence: CDR1 SNHLY, CDR2 FYNNEI. CDR3 length: 13 amino acids. The germline V and J ends were trimmed by 6 bases and 7 bases, with 13 bases remaining between them.

The chain employs TRBV30 and TRBJ2-5; D gene ambiguous. CDR1 and CDR2 from the germline V gene are GTSNPN and SVGIG (reference sequence). CDR3 length equals 12 residues. V was shortened by 0 bases and J by 5 bases, with 7 bases between the two germline ends. The CDR3 is CAWSVQWETQYF. In DNA, the CDR3 is TGTGCCTGGAGTGTCCAGTGGGAGACCCAGTACTTC.

This rearrangement joins TRBV6-5 to TRBJ2-3; TRBD1 agrees at 7 bases. Per the germline V gene, CDR1 is MNHEY and CDR2 is SVGAGI. The CDR3 is 15 residues long. V shed 6 bases and J 2 bases; nucleotides not matched to a gene: 8. CDR3 amino acids: CASRMGQFLTDTQYF. The DNA of the CDR3 is TGTGCCAGCAGAATGGGACAGTTTCTCACAGATACGCAGTATTTT.

The V gene is TRBV28, the J gene TRBJ1-2, with unresolved D. Germline CDR1 and CDR2: MDHEN and SYDVKM. V lost 8 bases and J lost 5, with 6 bases in between. The CDR3 totals 10 residues. CDR3 sequence: CASGVYGYTF. CDR3 DNA: TGTGCCAGCGGGGTTTATGGCTACACCTTC.

A note on this clone: This specimen includes other DNA sequences encoding the same CDR3. The J gene is TRBJ1-6, the V gene TRBV5-1; D not resolved. Germline V gives CDR1 SGHRS, CDR2 YFSETQ. The CDR3 has 14 residues. Between the trimmed V and J ends, which lost 5 bases and 5 bases, there was a span of 11 bases. The CDR3 loop reads CASREQGDNSPLHF. CDR3 in DNA: TGCGCCAGCAGAGAGCAAGGAGATAATTCACCCCTCCACTTT.

The rearrangement uses TRBV5-4 and TRBJ2-3, with 8 bases matching TRBD1. This CDR3 is 14 amino acids long. Germline CDR1 and CDR2: SGHNT and YYREEE (reference sequence). Trimming cost V 6 bases and J 1 base; bases outside gene matches: 4. CDR3 coding DNA: TGTGCCAGCACTTCGACAGGGGGCACAGATACGCAGTATTTT. It is translated as CASTSTGGTDTQYF.

J is TRBJ1-5 and V is TRBV19; no definite D call. The CDR3 is 15 residues long. V was clipped by 5 bases and J by 1 base, with 12 bases between them. Germline assignment: CDR1 LNHDA and CDR2 SQIVND (reference sequence). Here the CDR3 reads CASSYGMMSNQPQHF. CDR3 coding DNA: TGTGCCAGTAGTTATGGGATGATGAGCAATCAGCCCCAGCATTTT.

The chain couples TRBV6-1 to TRBJ1-4, with D hard to call. The CDR3 sequence is 17 residues long. V lost 1 base and J 1 base, leaving 13 bases between the germline ends. From germline, CDR1 is MNHNS and CDR2 SASEGT. The CDR3 DNA is TGTGCCAGCAGTGAAGAGACCCAATTCCAAACTAATGAAAAACTGTTTTTT. Translation: CASSEETQFQTNEKLFF.

The chain uses TRBV28 and TRBJ1-1; D ambiguous. Germline loops: CDR1 MDHEN, CDR2 SYDVKM. Between the trimmed V and J ends, which lost 1 base and 2 bases, there was a span of 5 bases. This CDR3 spans 13 amino acids. The CDR3 loop is CASSLSVNTEAFF. The CDR3 nucleotides read TGTGCCAGCAGTTTATCAGTTAACACTGAAGCTTTCTTT.